The 10 T cell receptor beta chains presented below share a single source sample, sequenced in a study of identical twins. TCRdb re-called the 5' RACE reads with MiXCR, one entry per CDR3 protein. Of some 630,000 distinct CDR3 sequences in the sample, less than 9% were seen once. These data are also associated with another study on yellow fever vaccine responses in identical twins.

The sequencing input was PBMCs. These receptors were obtained from a woman between 18 and 29 years old in good health.

This clonotype was counted a few times. V and J are TRBV28 and TRBJ1-2, with D perhaps TRBD1 (6 bases). The CDR3 extends over 12 amino acids. Trimming cost V 7 bases and J 6 bases, with 12 bases left between them. The germline V gene encodes CDR1 MDHEN and CDR2 SYDVKM. The CDR3 region is CASKGGYDGYTF. Here the CDR3 DNA reads TGTGCCAGCAAGGGGGGTTATGATGGCTACACCTTC.

The V call is TRBV5-1, the J call TRBJ2-1, with TRBD2 identical over 8 bases. This CDR3 comprises 14 residues. Looked up from germline, CDR1 is SGHRS and CDR2 is YFSETQ. The junction had 7 bases not matched to a gene; V was cut back by 4 bases and J by 7 bases. DNA of the CDR3: TGCGCCAGCAGCGGAGCGGGGGCTGGGAATGAGCAGTTCTTC. Translation: CASSGAGAGNEQFF.

In this sample, this clonotype turned up many times. The chain recombines TRBV20-1 with TRBJ2-3, with a tentative D call TRBD1 (6 bases). Trimming stripped 8 bases from V and 1 base from J, with 10 bases between. The CDR3 extends over 12 amino acids. CDR1 is DFQATT and CDR2 is SNEGSKA in the germline V gene (reference sequence). The CDR3 sequence is CSSGAGTDTQYF. The CDR3 region has the DNA TGCAGTTCAGGGGCTGGCACAGATACGCAGTATTTT.

This clonotype appeared a few times. The CDR3 DNA sequence: TGCGCCAGCAGCTTGCAGGATCTGGGCCGGGGATACGAGCAGTACTTC. Amino acid sequence: CASSLQDLGRGYEQYF. The chain uses TRBV5-1 and TRBJ2-7; perhaps TRBD2 as D (5 bases). There are 16 residues in the CDR3. Germline V gene data show CDR1 as SGHRS and CDR2 as YFSETQ. V lost 1 base, J lost 4 bases, and 18 bases lay in between.

This clonotype has just a few counts. This chain links TRBV5-1 with TRBJ2-3; no clear D gene. The V end lost 4 bases, the J end lost 2 bases, and 14 bases lay between the germline ends. CDR1 is SGHRS, CDR2 YFSETQ, per germline. The CDR3 loop spans 15 amino acids. For the CDR3, the DNA is TGCGCCAGCAGCGGCGAGGAGACGTACACAGATACGCAGTATTTT. Protein: CASSGEETYTDTQYF.

This clonotype came up a few times. The gene calls are TRBV7-8 and TRBJ2-7; weak D call: TRBD1 (6 bases). The germline gives CDR1 SGHVS, CDR2 FQNEAQ. This CDR3 has 14 residues. The V end lost 5 bases, the J end lost 7 bases, and 18 bases lay between the germline ends. CDR3 sequence (DNA): TGTGCCAGCAGCCCACGGACAGCCCAGGGGGAGCAGTACGTC. It specifies CASSPRTAQGEQYV.

The table lists this clonotype with a few counts. The rearrangement uses TRBV28 and TRBJ1-1; no reliable D call. This CDR3 has 13 amino acids. V was pared by 7 bases and J by 11 bases, with 20 bases between. CDR1 is MDHEN, CDR2 SYDVKM, per germline. In DNA form, the CDR3 reads TGTGCCAGCACCCTTTCCGCCTACCGGGAGGCTTTCTTT. It codes for CASTLSAYREAFF.

The chain links TRBV21-1 to TRBJ2-7; the tabulated D call, TRBD1, remains unverified against the DNA. TRBV21-1 has pseudogene status. This CDR3 is 17 amino acids long. The CDR3 loop is CASSKKISGVFRDEQYV. CDR3 DNA: TGTGCCAGCAGCAAAAAGATTTCCGGGGTGTTCAGAGACGAGCAGTACGTC.

This clonotype was seen more than once but under ten times. The rearrangement uses TRBV20-1 and TRBJ2-2; 7 nucleotides match TRBD1. The CDR3 is made up of 17 amino acids. V lost 6 bases to trimming and J lost 2 bases; unmatched junction nucleotides: 15. CDR1 and CDR2 from the germline V gene are DFQATT and SNEGSKA (reference sequence). The CDR3 DNA is TGCAGTGCCTACTGGGGACAGCCACTTATTAACACCGGGGAGCTGTTTTTT. It yields the protein CSAYWGQPLINTGELFF.

This clonotype turned up a few times. The chain is built from TRBV5-1 and TRBJ2-1; TRBD2 matches 13 bases. Germline V gene data show CDR1 as SGHRS and CDR2 as YFSETQ. This CDR3 region has 15 residues. J was trimmed by 10 bases and V by 4 bases; bases with no gene match: 8. The DNA of the CDR3 is TGCGCCAGCAGCCCTGGACTAGCGGGAGAGGGGGAGCAGTTCTTC. It is translated as CASSPGLAGEGEQFF.